The clone carrying this T cell receptor beta chain has just a few counts. The antigen remains unidentified. This specimen belongs to a study of shared clonotypes between healthy human individuals. Trimming removed 6 bases from V and 7 bases from J, with 21 bases in between. Per germline, CDR1 KGHSH and CDR2 LQKENI. This CDR3 is built from 15 residues. Study conclusions and caveats: Clonotype sharing among donors likely depends on sequencing depth.

Execution of the assay was at deep level. Assay used: immunoSEQ multiplex PCR; TCRdb lists only in-frame clones, some missing. This sample has some 510,000 clones, with 79% found just once. All donors were Caucasian adults living in Nashville, Tennessee. The rearrangement links TRBV18 to TRBJ1-1, with TRBD1 as a possible D gene (5 bases). The receptor was derived from a woman between 40 and 55 years old in good health. Some clones in this sample may be carry-over from other donors' samples. The sequenced material came from PBMCs. CDR3 DNA sequence: TGTGCCAGCTCCCCTTCCCAGGGACGGTTTAGTGAAGCTTTCTTT. It translates to CASSPSQGRFSEAFF.